The 4 T cell receptor beta chains presented below share a single source sample, sequenced in a study of shared clonotypes between healthy human individuals. Only in-frame clones appear in the TCRdb table, and some are missing; sequencing was by immunoSEQ multiplex PCR. The sample has roughly 2.5 million clones; around 94% are singletons. The sequenced sample consisted of naive CD4+ T cells sorted from blood. Subset: CD45RA+ positively selected. The receptors stem from a man between 18 and 35 years old in good health.

J is TRBJ1-3 and V is TRBV11-2; D gene uncertain. The CDR3 runs to 17 residues. The V end was cut by 2 bases, the J end by 3 bases, with 17 bases between. Germline CDR1 is SGHAT and CDR2 is FQNNGV. The CDR3 sequence is CASSLNSAGLGGNTIYF. CDR3 coding DNA: TGTGCCAGCAGCTTAAATTCTGCAGGATTGGGTGGAAACACCATATATTTT.

Turning to this clone: In the same sample, other DNA sequences code for this CDR3. This sequence joins TRBV28 and TRBJ1-5; no firm D call. The germline gives CDR1 MDHEN, CDR2 SYDVKM. The CDR3 covers 12 residues. The V end lost 4 bases, the J end lost 4 bases, and 5 bases lay between the germline ends. The CDR3 bases are TGTGCCAGCAGTTCCCCAAATCAGCCCCAGCATTTT. Protein: CASSSPNQPQHF. Full variable domain (rest looked up from reference TRBV28 and TRBJ1-5): DVKVTQSSRYLVKRTGEKVFLECVQDMDHENMFWYRQDPGLGLRLIYFSYDVKMKEKGDIPEGYSVSREKKERFSLILESASTNQTSMYLCASSSPNQPQHFGDGTRLSIL.

V gene TRBV11-2 combines with J gene TRBJ1-5; D is uncertain. Germline V gene sequence: CDR1 SGHAT, CDR2 FQNNGV. This CDR3 region has 17 residues. Trimming removed 1 base from V and 0 bases from J, with 13 bases in between. For the CDR3, the DNA is TGTGCCAGCAGCTTAGTTCTGAGTACGGATAGCAATCAGCCCCAGCATTTT. This codes for CASSLVLSTDSNQPQHF.

This clone was seen just once. The chain combines TRBV5-1 with TRBJ2-5, with 10 positions matching TRBD2. The junction had 7 bases not matched to a gene; V was cut back by 3 bases and J by 5 bases. CDR1 is SGHRS and CDR2 is YFSETQ in the germline V gene. CDR3 length: 15 amino acids. DNA of the CDR3: TGCGCCAGCAGCTCCGGACTAGCGGTTTTGGAGACCCAGTACTTC. Amino acids: CASSSGLAVLETQYF.